The T cell receptor (beta chain) under discussion was sequenced for a study of spatial heterogeneity in lung cancer. Turning to the study itself: Available follow-up PBMC samples were sequenced, at a median of around two years post-resection. There were, on average, more than nine raw-read appearances for each unique TCR and UMI combination.

The sample's time point: blood at routine non-recurrence follow-up after resection. Extraction of whole RNA from tumor, nontumor lung or frozen PBMC preceded unsorted sequencing. Every individual TCR cDNA molecule carried its own unique molecular identifier, which allowed correction of PCR and sequencing errors. One entry per CDR3 protein, called by TCRdb with MiXCR from the 5' RACE reads. The sample lists about 94,000 distinct CDR3 sequences; just under 20% were seen once. Only a few counts were recorded for this clonotype. The sequence was obtained from a male donor with early-stage non-small cell lung cancer. Material: PBMCs, obtained at follow-up.

CDR3: CASSPETGTGTQYF. The CDR3 region has the DNA TGTGCCAGCAGCCCTGAGACTGGGACGGGGACCCAGTACTTC. The rearrangement links TRBV4-2 to TRBJ2-5; tentatively, D is TRBD1 or TRBD2 (5 bases each). Germline-derived CDR1 and CDR2 are LGHNA and YNFKEQ. There are 14 residues in the CDR3. V lost 4 bases, J lost 7 bases, and 16 bases lay in between.